This entry concerns a single T cell receptor (beta chain). Its antigen is not identified. Each donor had 2.5 ml of blood drawn. This sample stems from a study of monozygotic twins with inflammatory bowel disease. Overall study results and limits: Sharing of clonotypes with others was lower in IBD patients than in healthy twins, and this was especially so with disease activity.

CDR3 length: 12 amino acids. Germline CDR1 reads SQVTM; CDR2 reads ANQGSEA. Making each TCR library took 3,000 to 4,500 ng of total RNA. Template switching appended UMIs that held a 6-nucleotide sample barcode. TCRdb processed the 5' RACE reads again and assigns one entry to each CDR3 protein, with no DNA. The repertoire table contains about 140,000 distinct CDR3 sequences. V is TRBV29-1 and J is TRBJ2-3; TCRdb returns TRBD2, unconfirmable since there is no DNA. The sequenced sample consisted of blood. The sequence derives from a human donor with ulcerative colitis or Crohn's disease, or a healthy co-twin of an affected twin (not recorded which). The CDR3 sequence: CSVGGLGDTQYF.